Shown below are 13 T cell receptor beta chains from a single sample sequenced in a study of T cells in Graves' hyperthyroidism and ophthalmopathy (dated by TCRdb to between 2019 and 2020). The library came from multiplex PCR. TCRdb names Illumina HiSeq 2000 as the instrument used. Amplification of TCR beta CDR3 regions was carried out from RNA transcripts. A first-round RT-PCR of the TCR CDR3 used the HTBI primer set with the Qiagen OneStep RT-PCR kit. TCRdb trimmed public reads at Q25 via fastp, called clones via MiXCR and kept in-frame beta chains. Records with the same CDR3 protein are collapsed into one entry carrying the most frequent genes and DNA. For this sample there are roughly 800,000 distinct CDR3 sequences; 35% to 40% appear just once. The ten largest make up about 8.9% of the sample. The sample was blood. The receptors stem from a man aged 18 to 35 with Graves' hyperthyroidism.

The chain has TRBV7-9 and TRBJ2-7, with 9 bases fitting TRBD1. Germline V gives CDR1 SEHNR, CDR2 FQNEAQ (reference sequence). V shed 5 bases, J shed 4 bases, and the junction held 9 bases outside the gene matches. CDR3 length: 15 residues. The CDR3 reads CASSQRGTGLYEQYF. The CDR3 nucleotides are TGTGCCAGCAGCCAAAGAGGGACAGGGCTTTACGAGCAGTACTTC.

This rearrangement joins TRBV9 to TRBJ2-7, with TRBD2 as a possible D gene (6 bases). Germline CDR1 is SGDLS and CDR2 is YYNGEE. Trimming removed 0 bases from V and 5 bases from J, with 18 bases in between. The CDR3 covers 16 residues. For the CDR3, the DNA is TGTGCCAGCAGCGTAGGAGGCGGAGGGTACTCGGACGAGCAGTACTTC. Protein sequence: CASSVGGGGYSDEQYF.

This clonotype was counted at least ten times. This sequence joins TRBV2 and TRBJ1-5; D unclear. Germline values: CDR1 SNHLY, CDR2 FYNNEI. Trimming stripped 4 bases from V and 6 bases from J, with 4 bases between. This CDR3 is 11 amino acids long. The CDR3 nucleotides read TGTGCCAGCAGTGCGGGTCAGCCCCAGCATTTT. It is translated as CASSAGQPQHF.

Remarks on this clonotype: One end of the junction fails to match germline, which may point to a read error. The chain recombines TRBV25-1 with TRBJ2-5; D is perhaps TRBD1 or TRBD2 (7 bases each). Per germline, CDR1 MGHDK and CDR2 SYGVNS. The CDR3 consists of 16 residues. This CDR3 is CASSDAGQTMRETQHF. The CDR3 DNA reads TGTGCCAGCAGTGACGCGGGACAGACGATGCGGGAGACCCAGCACTTC.

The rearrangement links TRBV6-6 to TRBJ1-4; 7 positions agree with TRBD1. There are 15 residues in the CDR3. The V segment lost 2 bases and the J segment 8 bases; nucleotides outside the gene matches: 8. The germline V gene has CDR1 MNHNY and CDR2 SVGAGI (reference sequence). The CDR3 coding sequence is TGTGCCAGCAGTTACCGGTACAGGGGAAGGGAAAAACTGTTTTTT. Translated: CASSYRYRGREKLFF.

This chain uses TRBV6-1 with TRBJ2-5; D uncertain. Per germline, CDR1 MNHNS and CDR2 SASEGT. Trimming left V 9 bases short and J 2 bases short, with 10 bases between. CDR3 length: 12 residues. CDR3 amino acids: CASQAFQETQYF. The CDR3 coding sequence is TGTGCCAGTCAAGCGTTTCAAGAGACCCAGTACTTC.

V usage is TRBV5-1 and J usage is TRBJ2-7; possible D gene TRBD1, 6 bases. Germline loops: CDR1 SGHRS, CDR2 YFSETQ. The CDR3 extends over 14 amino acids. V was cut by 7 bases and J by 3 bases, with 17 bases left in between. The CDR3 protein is CASDLGTRSYEQYF. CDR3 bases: TGCGCCAGCGACCTGGGGACAAGAAGCTACGAGCAGTACTTC.

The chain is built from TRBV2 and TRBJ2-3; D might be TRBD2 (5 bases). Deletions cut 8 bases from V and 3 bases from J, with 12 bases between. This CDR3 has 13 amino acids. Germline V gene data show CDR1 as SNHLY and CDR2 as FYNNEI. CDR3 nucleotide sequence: TGTGCCAGCCTTCTACTAGGAACAGATACGCAGTATTTT. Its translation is CASLLLGTDTQYF.

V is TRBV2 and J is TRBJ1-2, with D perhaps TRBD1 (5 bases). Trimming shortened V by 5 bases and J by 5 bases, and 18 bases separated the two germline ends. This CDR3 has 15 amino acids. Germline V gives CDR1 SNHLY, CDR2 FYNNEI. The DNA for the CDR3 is TGTGCCAGCAGTTACTCAAGGACACAGAATTATGGCTACACCTTC. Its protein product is CASSYSRTQNYGYTF.

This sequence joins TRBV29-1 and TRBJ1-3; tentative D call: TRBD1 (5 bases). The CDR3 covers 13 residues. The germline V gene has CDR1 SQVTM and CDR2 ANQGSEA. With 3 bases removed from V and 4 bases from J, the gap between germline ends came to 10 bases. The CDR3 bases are TGCAGCGTTGAGGGACTAGCGGGAAACACCATATATTTT. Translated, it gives CSVEGLAGNTIYF.

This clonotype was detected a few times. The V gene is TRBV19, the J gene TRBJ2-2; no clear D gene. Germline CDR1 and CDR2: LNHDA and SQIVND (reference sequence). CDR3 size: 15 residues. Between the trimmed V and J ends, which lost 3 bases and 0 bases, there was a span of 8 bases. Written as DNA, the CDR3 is TGTGCCAGTAGTATGTACGGACCGAACACCGGGGAGCTGTTTTTT. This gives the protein CASSMYGPNTGELFF.

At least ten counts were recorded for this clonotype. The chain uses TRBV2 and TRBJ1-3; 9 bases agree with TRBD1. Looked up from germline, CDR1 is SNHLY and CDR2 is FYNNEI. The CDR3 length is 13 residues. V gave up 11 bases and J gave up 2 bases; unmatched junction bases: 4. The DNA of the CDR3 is TGTGCCGGGCGGGACAGGGCTGGAAACACCATATATTTT. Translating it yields CAGRDRAGNTIYF.

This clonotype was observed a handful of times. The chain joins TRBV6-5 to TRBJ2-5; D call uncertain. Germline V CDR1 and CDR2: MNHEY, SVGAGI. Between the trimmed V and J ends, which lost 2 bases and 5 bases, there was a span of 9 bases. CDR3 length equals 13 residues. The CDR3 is CASSYLQLETQYF. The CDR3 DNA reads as TGTGCCAGCAGTTACCTCCAGCTGGAGACCCAGTACTTC.